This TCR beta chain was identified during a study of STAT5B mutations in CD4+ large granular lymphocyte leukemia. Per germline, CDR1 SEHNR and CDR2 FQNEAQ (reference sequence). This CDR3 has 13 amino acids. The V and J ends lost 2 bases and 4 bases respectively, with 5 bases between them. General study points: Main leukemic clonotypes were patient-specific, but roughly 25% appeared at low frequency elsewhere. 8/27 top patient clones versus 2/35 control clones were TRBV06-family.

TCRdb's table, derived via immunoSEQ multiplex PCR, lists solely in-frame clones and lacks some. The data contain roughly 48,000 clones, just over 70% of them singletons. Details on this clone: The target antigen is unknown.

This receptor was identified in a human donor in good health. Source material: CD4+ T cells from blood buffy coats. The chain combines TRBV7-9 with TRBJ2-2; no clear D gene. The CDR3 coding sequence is TGTGCCAGCAGCTTAATACGCACCGGGGAGCTGTTTTTT. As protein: CASSLIRTGELFF.